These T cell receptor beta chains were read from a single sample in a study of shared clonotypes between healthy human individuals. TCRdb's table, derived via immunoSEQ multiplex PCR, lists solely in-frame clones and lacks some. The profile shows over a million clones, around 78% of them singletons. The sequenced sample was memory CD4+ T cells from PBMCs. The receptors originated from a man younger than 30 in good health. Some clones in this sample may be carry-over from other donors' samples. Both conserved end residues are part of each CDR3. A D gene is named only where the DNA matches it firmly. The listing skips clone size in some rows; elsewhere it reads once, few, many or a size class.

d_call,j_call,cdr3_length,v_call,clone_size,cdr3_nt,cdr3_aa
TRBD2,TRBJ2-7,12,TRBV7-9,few,TGTGCCAGCAGCTTAGCGCGGGAGTGGCAGTACTTC,CASSLAREWQYF
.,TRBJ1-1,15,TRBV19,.,TGTGCCAGTACCCCTCGCCGAGGGGTGAACACTGAAGCTTTCTTT,CASTPRRGVNTEAFF
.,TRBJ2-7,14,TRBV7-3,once,TGTGCCAGCAGCGCGCGTACGGGGTCCTACGAGCAGTACTTC,CASSARTGSYEQYF
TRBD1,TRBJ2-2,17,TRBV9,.,TGTGCCAGCAGCGGAGGACAGGGGACGACGCACACCGGGGAGCTGTTTTTT,CASSGGQGTTHTGELFF
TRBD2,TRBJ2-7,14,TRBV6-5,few,TGTGCCAGCAGTACCCCGGGACTAGCTCACGAGCAGTACTTC,CASSTPGLAHEQYF
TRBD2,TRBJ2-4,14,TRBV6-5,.,TGTGCCAGCAGCCAACCGGGACTAGCGAACATTCAGTACTTC,CASSQPGLANIQYF
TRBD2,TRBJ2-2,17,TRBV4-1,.,TGCGCCAGCAGCGACCGCCAGCGGGAGGCGGGCACCGGGGAGCTGTTTTTT,CASSDRQREAGTGELFF
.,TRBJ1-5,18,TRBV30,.,TGTGCCTGGAGGCCCACCTCTACAGTAAGGGTTAGCAATCAGCCCCAGCATTTT,CAWRPTSTVRVSNQPQHF
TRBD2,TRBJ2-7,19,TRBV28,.,TGTGCCAGCAGTCCGCGGACTAGCGGGAGAAGGGGTCTCTCCTACGAGCAGTACTTC,CASSPRTSGRRGLSYEQYF
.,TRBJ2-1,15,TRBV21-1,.,TGTGCCAGCAGTTTTAGTGAATCGGGTTACAATGAGCAGTTCTTC,CASSFSESGYNEQFF
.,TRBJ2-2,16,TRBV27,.,TGTGCCAGCAGTCCTGGGTGGGGGCGCGCCGGCGGGGAGCTGTTTTTT,CASSPGWGRAGGELFF
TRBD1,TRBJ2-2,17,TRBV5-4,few,TGTGCCAGCAGTCCCAAACAGGGGAGATCTGGCACCGGGGAGCTGTTTTTT,CASSPKQGRSGTGELFF
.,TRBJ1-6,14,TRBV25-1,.,TGTGCCAGCAGTGTCCCGGGACGGAGTTCACCCCTCCACTTT,CASSVPGRSSPLHF
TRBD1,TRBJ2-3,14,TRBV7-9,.,TGTGCCAGCAGCAGGGACAGGTACACAGATACGCAGTATTTT,CASSRDRYTDTQYF
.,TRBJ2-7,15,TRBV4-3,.,TGCGCCAGCAGCCAAGTTTGGACAGACCATTACGAGCAGTACTTC,CASSQVWTDHYEQYF